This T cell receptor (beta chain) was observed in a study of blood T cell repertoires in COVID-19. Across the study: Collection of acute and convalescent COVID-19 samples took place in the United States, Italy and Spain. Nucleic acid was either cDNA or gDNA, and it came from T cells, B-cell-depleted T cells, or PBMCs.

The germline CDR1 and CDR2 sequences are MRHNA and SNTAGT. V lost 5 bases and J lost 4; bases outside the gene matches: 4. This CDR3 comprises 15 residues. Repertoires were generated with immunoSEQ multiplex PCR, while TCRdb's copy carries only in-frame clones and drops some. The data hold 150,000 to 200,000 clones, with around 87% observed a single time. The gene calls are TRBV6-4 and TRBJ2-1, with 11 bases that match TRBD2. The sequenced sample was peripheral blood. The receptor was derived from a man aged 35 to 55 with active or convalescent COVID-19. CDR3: CASSTLAGGYNEQFF. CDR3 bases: TGTGCCAGCAGTACCCTAGCGGGGGGATACAATGAGCAGTTCTTC.